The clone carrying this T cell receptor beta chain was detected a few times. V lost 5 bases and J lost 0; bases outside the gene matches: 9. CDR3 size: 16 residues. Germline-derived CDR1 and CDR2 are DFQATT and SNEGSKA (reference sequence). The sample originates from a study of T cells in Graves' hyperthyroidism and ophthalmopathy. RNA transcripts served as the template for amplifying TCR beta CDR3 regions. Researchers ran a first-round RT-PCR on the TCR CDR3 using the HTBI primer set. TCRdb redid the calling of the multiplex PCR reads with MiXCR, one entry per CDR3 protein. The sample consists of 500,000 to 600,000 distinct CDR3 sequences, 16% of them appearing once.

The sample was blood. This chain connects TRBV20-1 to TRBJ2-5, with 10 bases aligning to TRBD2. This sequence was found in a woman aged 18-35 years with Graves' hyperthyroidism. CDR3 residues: CSAQGVAGGHQETQYF. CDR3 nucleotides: TGCAGTGCTCAGGGAGTAGCGGGAGGACACCAAGAGACCCAGTACTTC.